This T cell receptor beta chain came from a study of human T cells and chemical hapten exposure. Time point here: patch test 3, about 24 weeks after DPC sensitization. Treatment of the sample: therapeutic diphenylcyclopropenone sensitization with weekly scalp DPC. Trimming removed 3 bases from V and 2 bases from J, with 20 bases in between. The CDR3 is 19 amino acids. Germline V lookup: CDR1 MGHDK, CDR2 SYGVNS. As to this clonotype: Its specificity is unknown.

In the original processing: Sampled TCR counts reached a median of roughly 90,000 per sample, with values ranging from roughly 23,224 to 700,000. One entry per CDR3 protein, called by TCRdb with MiXCR from the RACE reads. The authors' filters were not applied to this entry. The top ten clones hold 2% to 2.5% of a sample with 95,000 to 150,000 distinct CDR3 sequences, around 11% of them seen once. Study results and limitations: No alteration of TCRs above 1 in 1000 frequency was seen with DPC sensitization.

The sequence was collected from a woman between 45 and 60 years old with alopecia areata. Some clones in this sample may be carry-over from other donors' samples. Specimen: whole blood, collected in connection with sensitization to the hapten diphenylcyclopropenone (DPC). This sequence joins TRBV25-1 and TRBJ2-6; possibly TRBD2 for D (6 bases). CDR3 loop: CASSEALGGKVTGANVLTF. The DNA for the CDR3 is TGTGCCAGCAGTGAGGCCCTCGGAGGGAAGGTAACTGGGGCCAACGTCCTGACTTTC.